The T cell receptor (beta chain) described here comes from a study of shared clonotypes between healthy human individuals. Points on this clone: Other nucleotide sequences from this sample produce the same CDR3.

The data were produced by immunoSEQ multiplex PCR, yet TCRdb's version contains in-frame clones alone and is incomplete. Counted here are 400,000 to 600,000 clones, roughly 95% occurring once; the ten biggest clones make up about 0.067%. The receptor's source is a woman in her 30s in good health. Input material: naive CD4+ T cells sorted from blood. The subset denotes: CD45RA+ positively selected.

The CDR3 sequence: CASSGVSGANVLTF. The CDR3 nucleotides read TGTGCCAGTAGTGGGGTATCCGGGGCCAACGTCCTGACTTTC. V gene TRBV19 combines with J gene TRBJ2-6; no reliable D call. Trimming cost V 5 bases and J 4 bases, with 9 bases left between them. This CDR3 is 14 amino acids long. Per the germline V gene, CDR1 is LNHDA and CDR2 is SQIVND (reference sequence).